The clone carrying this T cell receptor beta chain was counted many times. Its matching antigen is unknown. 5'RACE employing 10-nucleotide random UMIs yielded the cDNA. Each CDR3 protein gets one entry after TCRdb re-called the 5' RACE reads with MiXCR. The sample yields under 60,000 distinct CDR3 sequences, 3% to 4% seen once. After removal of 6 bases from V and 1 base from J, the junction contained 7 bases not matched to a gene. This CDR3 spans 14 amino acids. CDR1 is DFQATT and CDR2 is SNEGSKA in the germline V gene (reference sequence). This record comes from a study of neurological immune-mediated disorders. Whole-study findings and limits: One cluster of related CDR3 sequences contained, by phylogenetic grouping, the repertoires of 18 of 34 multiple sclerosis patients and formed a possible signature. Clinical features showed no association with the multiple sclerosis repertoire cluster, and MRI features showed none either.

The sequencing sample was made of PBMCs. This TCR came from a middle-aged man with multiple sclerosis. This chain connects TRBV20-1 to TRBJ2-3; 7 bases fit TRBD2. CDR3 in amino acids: CSAHKGGGTDTQYF. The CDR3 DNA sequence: TGCAGTGCGCACAAGGGAGGGGGCACAGATACGCAGTATTTT.